This T cell receptor beta chain is from a study of cytomegalovirus exposure and HLA in healthy donors. Across the study: Later analysis reported that the roughly 110 validation repertoires shared the platform of the roughly 630 first-cohort repertoires. Findings and limits, study-wide: Researchers reported that three CMV-associated chains were confirmed in vitro as CMV antigen-specific.

CDR3 length equals 10 residues. V lost 6 bases and J lost 1, with 3 bases in between. Germline V gene sequence: CDR1 SQVTM, CDR2 ANQGSEA. The repertoire was sequenced with immunoSEQ multiplex PCR; TCRdb's copy has only in-frame clones and lacks some. This sample has approximately 240,000 clones, with 75% to 95% found just once. About this clone itself: No antigen is known for it.

The origin of this receptor is a woman aged 18-29 years in good health and CMV-seronegative. Specimen: PBMCs. The gene calls are TRBV29-1 and TRBJ1-1; D is ambiguous. CDR3: CSVANTEAFF. CDR3 nucleotide sequence: TGCAGCGTGGCGAACACTGAAGCTTTCTTT.